This T cell receptor beta chain stems from a study of shared clonotypes between healthy human individuals. Study-level background: Every donor yielded three CD4 naive, three CD4 memory, two CD8 naive and one CD8 memory plate. The study's findings and limits: Only blood samples were collected, and tissue repertoires likely differ. Genetic and exposure-history diversity was limited by the few donors.

Selected positively for CCR7 and CD45RO-negative, naive CD8 cells excluded terminally differentiated effector memory CD45RA+ cells. Donors were healthy HIV-negative adults without recently reported acute infections or vaccinations. Note on this clone: The target antigen is unknown.

The protocol was immunoSEQ multiplex PCR, while the TCRdb copy is restricted to in-frame clones and leaves out a portion. The sample carries about 2.1 million clones, just over 90% recorded once. The CDR3 length is 14 residues. Germline V gene data show CDR1 as SGHRS and CDR2 as YFSETQ. V lost 2 bases to trimming and J lost 3 bases; unmatched junction nucleotides: 4. The sequence was obtained from a man aged 18 to 29 in good health. Some clones in this sample may be carry-over from other donors' samples. The chain carries TRBV5-1 and TRBJ2-7, with 8 bases identical to TRBD1. Sequenced: naive CD8+ T cells from PBMCs. The DNA of the CDR3 is TGCGCCAGCAGCTTCGGGACAGGTTTCTACGAGCAGTACTTC. This sequence encodes CASSFGTGFYEQYF.